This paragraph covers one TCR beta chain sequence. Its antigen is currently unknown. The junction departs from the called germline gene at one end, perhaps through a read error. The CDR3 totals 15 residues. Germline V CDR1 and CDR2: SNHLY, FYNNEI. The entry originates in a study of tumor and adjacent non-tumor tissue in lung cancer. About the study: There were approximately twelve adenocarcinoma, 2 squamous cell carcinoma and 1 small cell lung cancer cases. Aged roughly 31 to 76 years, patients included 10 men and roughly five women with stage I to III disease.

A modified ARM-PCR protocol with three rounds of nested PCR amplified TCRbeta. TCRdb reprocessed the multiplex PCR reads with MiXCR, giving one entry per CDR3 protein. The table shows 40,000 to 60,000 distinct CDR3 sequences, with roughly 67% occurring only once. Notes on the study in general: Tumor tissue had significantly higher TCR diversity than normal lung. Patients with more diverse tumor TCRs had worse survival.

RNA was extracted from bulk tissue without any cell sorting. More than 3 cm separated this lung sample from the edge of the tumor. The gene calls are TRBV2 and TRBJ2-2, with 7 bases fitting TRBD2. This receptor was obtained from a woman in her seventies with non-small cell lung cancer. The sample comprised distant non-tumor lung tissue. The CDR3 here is CAGTLTSAGAGELFF. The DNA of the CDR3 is TGCGCCGGCACACTCACTAGCGCTGGCGCCGGGGAGCTGTTTTTT.